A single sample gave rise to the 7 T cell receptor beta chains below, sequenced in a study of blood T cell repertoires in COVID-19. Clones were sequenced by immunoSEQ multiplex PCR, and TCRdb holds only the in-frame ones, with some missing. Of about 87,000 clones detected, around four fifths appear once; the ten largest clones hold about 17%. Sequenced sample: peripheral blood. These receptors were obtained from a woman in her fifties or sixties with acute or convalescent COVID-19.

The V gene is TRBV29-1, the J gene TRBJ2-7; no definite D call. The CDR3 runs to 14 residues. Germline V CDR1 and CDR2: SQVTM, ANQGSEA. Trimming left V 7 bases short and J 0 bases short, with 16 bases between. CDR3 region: CSAPMRSVSYEQYF. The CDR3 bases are TGCAGCGCCCCGATGAGGAGTGTCTCCTACGAGCAGTACTTC.

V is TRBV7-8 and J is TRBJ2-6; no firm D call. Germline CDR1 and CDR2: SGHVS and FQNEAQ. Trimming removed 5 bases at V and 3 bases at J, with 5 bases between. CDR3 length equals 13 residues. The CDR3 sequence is CASSTNGANVLTF. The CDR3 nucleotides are TGTGCCAGCAGCACTAATGGGGCCAACGTCCTGACTTTC.

The CDR3 DNA reads as TGTGCCAGCAGTCCCAGGACTAGCGGGGGGATAGACAATGAGCAGTTCTTC. Translated: CASSPRTSGGIDNEQFF. V is TRBV6-2 or TRBV6-3 and J is TRBJ2-1; 14 positions match TRBD2. With 5 bases clipped from V and 5 bases from J, the junction kept 8 bases outside the gene matches. Germline CDR1 reads MNHEY; CDR2 reads SVGEGT. This CDR3 has 17 amino acids.

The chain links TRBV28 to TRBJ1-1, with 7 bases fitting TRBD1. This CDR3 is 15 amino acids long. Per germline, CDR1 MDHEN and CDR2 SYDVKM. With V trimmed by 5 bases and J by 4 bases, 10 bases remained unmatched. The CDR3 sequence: CASSPSDRASTEAFF. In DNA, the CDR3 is TGTGCCAGCAGTCCATCCGACAGGGCGAGCACTGAAGCTTTCTTT.

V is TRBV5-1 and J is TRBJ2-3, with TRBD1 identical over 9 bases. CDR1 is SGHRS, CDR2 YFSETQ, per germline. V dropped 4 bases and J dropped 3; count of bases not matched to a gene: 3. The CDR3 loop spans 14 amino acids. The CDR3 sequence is CASSPDRGTDTQYF. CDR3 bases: TGCGCCAGCAGCCCCGACAGGGGGACAGATACGCAGTATTTT.

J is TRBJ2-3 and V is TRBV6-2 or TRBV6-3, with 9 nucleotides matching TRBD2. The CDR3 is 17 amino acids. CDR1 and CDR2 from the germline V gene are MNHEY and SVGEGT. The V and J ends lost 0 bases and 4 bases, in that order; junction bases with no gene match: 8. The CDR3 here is CASSYSIGGGAPDTQYF. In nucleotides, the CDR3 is TGTGCCAGCAGTTACTCTATCGGCGGGGGGGCCCCAGATACGCAGTATTTT.

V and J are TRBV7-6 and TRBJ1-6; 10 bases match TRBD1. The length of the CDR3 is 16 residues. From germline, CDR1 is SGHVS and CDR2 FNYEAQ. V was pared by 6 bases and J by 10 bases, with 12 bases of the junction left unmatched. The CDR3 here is CASSPGRTGGISPLHF. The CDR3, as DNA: TGTGCCAGCAGTCCCGGGCGGACAGGGGGTATCTCACCCCTCCACTTT.